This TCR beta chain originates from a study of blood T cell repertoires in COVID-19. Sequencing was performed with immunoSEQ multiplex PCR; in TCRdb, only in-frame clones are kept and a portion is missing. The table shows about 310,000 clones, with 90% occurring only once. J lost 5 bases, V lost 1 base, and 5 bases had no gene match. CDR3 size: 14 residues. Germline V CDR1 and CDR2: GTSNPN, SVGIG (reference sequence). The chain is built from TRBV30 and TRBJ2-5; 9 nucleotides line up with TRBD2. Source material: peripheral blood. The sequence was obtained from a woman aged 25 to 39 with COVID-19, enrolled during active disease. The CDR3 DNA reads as TGTGCCTGGAGTGGAGCGGGAGGTAGGGAGACCCAGTACTTC. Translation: CAWSGAGGRETQYF.